This paragraph reports one T cell receptor (beta chain). Its antigen is not identified. As handled by the study authors: The detection floor for productive clonotype frequency was 2.59 x 10-5. Assay used: immunoSEQ multiplex PCR; TCRdb lists only in-frame clones, some missing. Clonal size and the V and J genes are those of that table, whereas D and trimming came from the DNA. The sample includes tens of thousands of clones, around two thirds of them seen just once. From germline, CDR1 is LNHDA and CDR2 SQIVND (reference sequence). The CDR3 totals 14 residues. V dropped 7 bases and J dropped 4 bases, with 14 bases sitting between them. The data belong to a study of STAT5B mutations in CD4+ large granular lymphocyte leukemia. Whole-study findings and limits: TRBV06-family usage was enriched in top patient clones (8/27) versus controls (2/35). CD4-sorted patient repertoires seemed more clonal than healthy CD4+ repertoires.

Buffy coats from healthy blood donors served as controls. The source material was CD4+ T cells from blood buffy coats. The TCR was taken from a human donor in good health. The chain uses TRBV19 and TRBJ1-5; maybe TRBD1 (5 bases). CDR3 sequence reads: CASTLVTANQPQHF. CDR3 coding DNA: TGTGCCAGTACCCTCGTGACAGCTAATCAGCCCCAGCATTTT.